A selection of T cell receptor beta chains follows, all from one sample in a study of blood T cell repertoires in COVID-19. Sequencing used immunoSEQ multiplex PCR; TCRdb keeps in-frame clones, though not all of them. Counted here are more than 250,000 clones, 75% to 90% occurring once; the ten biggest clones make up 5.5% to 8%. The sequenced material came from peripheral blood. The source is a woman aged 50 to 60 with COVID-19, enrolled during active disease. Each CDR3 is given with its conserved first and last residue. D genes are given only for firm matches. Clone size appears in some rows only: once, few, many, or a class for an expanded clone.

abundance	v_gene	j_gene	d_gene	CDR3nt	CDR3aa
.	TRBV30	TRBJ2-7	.	TGTGCCTGGAGTGGACAGTTTCTCCACGAGCAGTACTTC	CAWSGQFLHEQYF
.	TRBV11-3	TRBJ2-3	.	TGTGCCAGCAGCCATGGAGCGGAGCTAACAGATACGCAGTATTTT	CASSHGAELTDTQYF
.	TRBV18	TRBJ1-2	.	TGTGCCAGCTCACCCCGGAGGGAGAGGCATGGCTACACCTTC	CASSPRRERHGYTF
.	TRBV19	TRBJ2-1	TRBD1	TGTGCCAGTAGTATAGCTGGGACAGGCTACAATGAGCAGTTCTTC	CASSIAGTGYNEQFF
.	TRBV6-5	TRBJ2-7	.	TGTGCCAGCAGTTACTCGCAGGGACTCCCCGGAAGCGAGCAGTACTTC	CASSYSQGLPGSEQYF
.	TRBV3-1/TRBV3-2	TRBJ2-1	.	TGTGCCAGCAGCCGGGGCCACAATGAGCAGTTCTTC	CASSRGHNEQFF
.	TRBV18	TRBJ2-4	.	TGTGCCAGCTCACCTTCGGACAGCCAGTACGACATTCAGTACTTC	CASSPSDSQYDIQYF
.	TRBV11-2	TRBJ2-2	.	TGTGCCAGCAGCATGGAGGGGACGAACACCGGGGAGCTGTTTTTT	CASSMEGTNTGELFF
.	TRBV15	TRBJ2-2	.	TGTGCCACCAGCATGGATCAGGGGCATGGCGGGGAGCTGTTTTTT	CATSMDQGHGGELFF
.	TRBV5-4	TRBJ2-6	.	TGTGCCAGCAGCCGAGGGACATCCATTCCCTCTGGGGCCAACGTCCTGACTTTC	CASSRGTSIPSGANVLTF
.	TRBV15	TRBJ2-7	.	TGTGCCACCAGCAGAGTATCGTTCGGGGGAGGCAGCTACGAGCAGTACTTC	CATSRVSFGGGSYEQYF
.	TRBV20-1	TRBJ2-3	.	TGCAGTGCTAGTTTGGCTGTCACCACAGATACGCAGTATTTT	CSASLAVTTDTQYF
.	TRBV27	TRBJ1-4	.	TGTGCCAGCGGAACGATAGGGAGGAATGAAAAACTGTTTTTT	CASGTIGRNEKLFF
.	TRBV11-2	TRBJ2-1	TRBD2	TGTGCCAGCAGCTTTCGACTAGCGGGAGTATACAATGAGCAGTTCTTC	CASSFRLAGVYNEQFF
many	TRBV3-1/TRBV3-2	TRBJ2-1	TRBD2	TGTGCCAGCAGCCAAGTTACTAAGCGGGAGGGCGGTGAGCAGTTCTTC	CASSQVTKREGGEQFF
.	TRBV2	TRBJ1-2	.	TGTGCCAGCAGCAGGATATCCTATGGCTACACCTTC	CASSRISYGYTF
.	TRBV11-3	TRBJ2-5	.	TGTGCCAGCAGTCTCCTGGGCAGGGATGGGGAGACCCAGTACTTC	CASSLLGRDGETQYF
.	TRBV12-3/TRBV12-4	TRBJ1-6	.	TGTGCCAGCAGGGGCCCCTCCAGGTCACCCCTCCACTTT	CASRGPSRSPLHF
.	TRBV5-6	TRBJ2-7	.	TGTGCCAGCAGTGGGGGGAGCGAGCAGTACTTC	CASSGGSEQYF
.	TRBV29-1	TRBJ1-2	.	TGCAGCGTTGAAGATCTTCGGACAGCCGGGGTAGGCTACACCTTC	CSVEDLRTAGVGYTF
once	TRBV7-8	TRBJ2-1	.	TGTGCCAGCAGCTTATCTTATGAGCAGTTCTTC	CASSLSYEQFF
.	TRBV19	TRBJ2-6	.	TGTGCCAGTAATTGGCTCTCTGGGGCCAACGTCCTGACTTTC	CASNWLSGANVLTF
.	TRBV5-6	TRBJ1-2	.	TGTGCCAGCAGCCAGACAGGTGACTATGGCTACACCTTC	CASSQTGDYGYTF
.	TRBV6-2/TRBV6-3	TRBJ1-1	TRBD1	TGTGCCAGCAGTTACCATACACAGGGGCCGAACACTGAAGCTTTCTTT	CASSYHTQGPNTEAFF
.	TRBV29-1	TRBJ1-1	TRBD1	TGCAGCGTGGGACAGGGGAGCACTGAAGCTTTCTTT	CSVGQGSTEAFF
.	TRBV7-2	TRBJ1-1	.	TGTGCCAGCAGCTCTCAGGGTGGTATTAGGACTGAAGCTTTCTTT	CASSSQGGIRTEAFF
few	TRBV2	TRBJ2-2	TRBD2	TGTGCCAGCACCACACGATCGGGAGGCACCGGGGAGCTGTTTTTT	CASTTRSGGTGELFF
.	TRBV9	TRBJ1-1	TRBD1	TGTGCCAGCAGCGCGACAGGGGGGAACACTGAAGCTTTCTTT	CASSATGGNTEAFF
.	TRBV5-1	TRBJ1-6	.	TGCGCCAGCAGCTTCAGGGGCTCCTATAATTCACCCCTCCACTTT	CASSFRGSYNSPLHF
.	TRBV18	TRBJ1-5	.	TGTGCCAGCTCACCAGGGCCAGGACAGCCCCAGCATTTT	CASSPGPGQPQHF
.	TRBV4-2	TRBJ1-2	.	TGTGCCAGCAGCCAAGTCCCCCTAGGGGTCAAGATGGGTGGCTACACCTTC	CASSQVPLGVKMGGYTF
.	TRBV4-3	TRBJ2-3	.	TGCGCCAGCAGCCAAGAATTAGATCGCGGAGGGTCTGGCACAGATACGCAGTATTTT	CASSQELDRGGSGTDTQYF
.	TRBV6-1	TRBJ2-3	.	TGTGCCAGCAGTGAAGGTGTCCTCCCAGATACGCAGTATTTT	CASSEGVLPDTQYF
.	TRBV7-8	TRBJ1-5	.	TGTGCCAGCAGAACTTTAGGGGAGGGCAATCAGCCCCAGCATTTT	CASRTLGEGNQPQHF
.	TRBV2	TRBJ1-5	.	TGTGCCAGCAGGCGGGTCGGCAATCAGCCCCAGCATTTT	CASRRVGNQPQHF
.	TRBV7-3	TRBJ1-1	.	TGTGCCAGCAGCCCACGAGTTATCACTGAAGCTTTCTTT	CASSPRVITEAFF
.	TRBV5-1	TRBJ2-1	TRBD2	TGCGCCAGCAGCTTGGACCCTAGCGGGAGGACCCGAGCGCCCTACAATGAGCAGTTCTTC	CASSLDPSGRTRAPYNEQFF
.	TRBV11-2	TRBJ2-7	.	TGTGCCAGCAGCTTAGTGCGCAGTCAACTATACGAGCAGTACTTC	CASSLVRSQLYEQYF
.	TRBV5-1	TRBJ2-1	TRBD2	TGCGCCAGCAGTATGACGGGAGGGTCGTACAATGAGCAGTTCTTC	CASSMTGGSYNEQFF
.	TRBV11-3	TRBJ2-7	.	TGTGCCAGCAGCTTTTCTCGTGCTCCGCGCCAAATCCACGAGCAGTACTTC	CASSFSRAPRQIHEQYF
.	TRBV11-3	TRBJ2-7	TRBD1	TGTGCCAGCGCGCCGGGACAGGGTGACTACGAGCAGTACTTC	CASAPGQGDYEQYF
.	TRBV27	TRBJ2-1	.	TGTGCCAGCACCTCAGGGGACAATGAGCAGTTCTTC	CASTSGDNEQFF
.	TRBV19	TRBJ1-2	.	TGTGCCAGTAGTGTGGTGGAGACTAACTATGGCTACACCTTC	CASSVVETNYGYTF
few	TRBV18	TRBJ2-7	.	TGTGCCAGCTCACGTCAGGGCCTCAACGAGCAGTACTTC	CASSRQGLNEQYF
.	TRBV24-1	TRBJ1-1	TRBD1	TGTGCCACCAGTGAGGGGGGGACAGGGATCCTGAACACTGAAGCTTTCTTT	CATSEGGTGILNTEAFF
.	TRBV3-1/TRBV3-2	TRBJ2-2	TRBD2	TGTGCCAGCAGCCATTTACTAGCGGACACCGGGGAGCTGTTTTTT	CASSHLLADTGELFF
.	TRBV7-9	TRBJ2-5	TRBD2	TGTGCCAGCAGCCCCCGGGGAGCGGGAGTCCAAGAGACCCAGTACTTC	CASSPRGAGVQETQYF
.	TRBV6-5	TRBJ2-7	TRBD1	TGTGCCAGCAGTTATATCCCCCCGGGACAGGGTAGCGAGCAGTACTTC	CASSYIPPGQGSEQYF
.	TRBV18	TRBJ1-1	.	TGTGCCAGCTCACCAGTCAGGGACACTGAAGCTTTCTTT	CASSPVRDTEAFF
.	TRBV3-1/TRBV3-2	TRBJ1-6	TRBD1	TGTGCCAGCAGCCCCCACAGGGGCTCCTATAATTCACCCCTCCACTTT	CASSPHRGSYNSPLHF
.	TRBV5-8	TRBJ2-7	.	TGTGCCAGCAGGCGGGACTCTTTGAAGTACTTC	CASRRDSLKYF
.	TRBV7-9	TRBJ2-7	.	TGTGCCAGCAGCTCCGGGTCCCACGAGCAGTACTTC	CASSSGSHEQYF
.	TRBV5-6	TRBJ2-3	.	TGTGCCAGCAGCTTGCACAGCAGCTACACAGATACGCAGTATTTT	CASSLHSSYTDTQYF
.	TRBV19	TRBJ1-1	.	TGTGCCACTAGACATGGAGTGAACACTGAAGCTTTCTTT	CATRHGVNTEAFF
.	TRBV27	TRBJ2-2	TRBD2	TGTGCCAGCAGTCGTTGGGTAGCGGGGTCCCCCGGGGAGCTGTTTTTT	CASSRWVAGSPGELFF
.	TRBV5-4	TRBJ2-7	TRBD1	TGTGCCAGCAGCCCGGGACAGCCCTACGAGCAGTACTTC	CASSPGQPYEQYF
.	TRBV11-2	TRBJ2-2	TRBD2	TGTGCCAGCAGCGCACTCGGACTAGCGGGATGGGGAACCGGGGAGCTGTTTTTT	CASSALGLAGWGTGELFF
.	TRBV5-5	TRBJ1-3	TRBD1	TGTGCCAGCAGCTTTTACCGGGGACAGAGCTCTGGAAACACCATATATTTT	CASSFYRGQSSGNTIYF
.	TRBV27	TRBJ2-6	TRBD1	TGTGCCAGCAGTTTAACGGCGAGACAGGGGGCCGGGGCCAACGTCCTGACTTTC	CASSLTARQGAGANVLTF
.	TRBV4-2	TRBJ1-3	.	TGTGCCAGCAGCCAAGGGCAGGTATTTGGAAACACCATATATTTT	CASSQGQVFGNTIYF